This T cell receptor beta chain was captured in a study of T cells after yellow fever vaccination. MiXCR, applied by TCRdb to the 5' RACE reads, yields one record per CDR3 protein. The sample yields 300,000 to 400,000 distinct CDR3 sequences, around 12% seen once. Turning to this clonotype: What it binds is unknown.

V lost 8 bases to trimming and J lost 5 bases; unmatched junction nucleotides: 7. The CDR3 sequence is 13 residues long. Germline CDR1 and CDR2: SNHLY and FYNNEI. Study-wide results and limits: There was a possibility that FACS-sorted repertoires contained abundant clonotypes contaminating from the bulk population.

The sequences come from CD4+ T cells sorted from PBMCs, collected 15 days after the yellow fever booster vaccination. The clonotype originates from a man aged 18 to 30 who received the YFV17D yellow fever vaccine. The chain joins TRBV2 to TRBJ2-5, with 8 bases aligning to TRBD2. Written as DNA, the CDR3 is TGTGCCAGCGCACGGGGGGGCTTCGAGACCCAGTACTTC. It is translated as CASARGGFETQYF.